This TCR beta chain was identified during a study of T cells in Graves' hyperthyroidism and ophthalmopathy. Comments on this clonotype: The junction and the germline gene differ at one end; a read error may be behind it.

From germline, CDR1 is SGHTA and CDR2 FQGNSA. This CDR3 is 18 amino acids long. There were TCR beta CDR3 regions amplified from RNA transcripts. TCR CDR3 underwent first-round RT-PCR with the HTBI primer set. A single record per CDR3 protein comes from TCRdb applying MiXCR to the multiplex PCR reads. This table has some 550,000 distinct CDR3 sequences, approximately 16% appearing once. This clonotype was obtained from a woman between 40 and 50 years old with Graves' ophthalmopathy. The sequenced sample consisted of blood. The rearrangement uses TRBV7-2 and TRBJ2-6, with 9 bases identical to TRBD1. The DNA for the CDR3 is TGCGCCAGCAGCCCCCTGGGACAGGGTGGATCTGGGGCCAACGTCCTGACTTTC. As protein: CASSPLGQGGSGANVLTF. The full variable domain, its missing parts supplied by reference TRBV7-2 and TRBJ2-6, is GAGVSQSPSNKVTEKGKDVELRCDPISGHTALYWYRQSLGQGLEFLIYFQGNSAPDKSGLPSDRFSAERTGGSVSTLTIQRTQQEDSAVYLCASSPLGQGGSGANVLTFGAGSRLTVL.